What follows are 9 T cell receptor beta chains derived from one specimen sequenced in a study of blood T cell repertoires in COVID-19. Method: immunoSEQ multiplex PCR; TCRdb's copy keeps in-frame clones and lacks some. The sample includes over 200,000 clones, around 86% of them seen just once. The sample was peripheral blood. These receptors came from a human donor in a cohort sampled during active COVID-19.

This chain links TRBV28 with TRBJ2-6; weak D call: TRBD1 (6 bases). Germline V gene data show CDR1 as MDHEN and CDR2 as SYDVKM. The length of the CDR3 is 15 residues. With 8 bases removed from V and 2 bases from J, the gap between germline ends came to 13 bases. The CDR3 DNA reads as TGTGCCAGCGGATTAACAGGGCCTGGGGCCAACGTCCTGACTTTC. Its protein is CASGLTGPGANVLTF.

V gene TRBV10-3 combines with J gene TRBJ2-5, with TRBD1 identical over 8 bases. CDR1 and CDR2 from the germline V gene are ENHRY and SYGVKD. The V segment lost 6 bases and the J segment 4 bases; nucleotides outside the gene matches: 10. This CDR3 is 15 amino acids long. CDR3 in amino acids: CAISPGGLYGETQYF. For the CDR3, the DNA is TGTGCCATCAGCCCAGGGGGCCTTTACGGAGAGACCCAGTACTTC.

This clone was picked up one time. This CDR3 is CASSFESTYYGYTF. DNA of the CDR3: TGTGCCAGCAGCTTTGAATCTACTTACTATGGCTACACCTTC. The genes are TRBV11-2 and TRBJ1-2; D remains unclear. The CDR3 contains 14 residues. Germline CDR1 SGHAT, CDR2 FQNNGV. The V gene lost 3 bases and the J gene lost 3 bases, with 11 bases spanning the gap.

In its sample, this clone was seen once. This sequence joins TRBV28 and TRBJ2-7; D is unresolved. The CDR3 covers 14 residues. Trimming stripped 3 bases from V and 2 bases from J, with 11 bases between. Germline V gene sequence: CDR1 MDHEN, CDR2 SYDVKM. The CDR3 region has the DNA TGTGCCAGCAGTTTGGCCAGCGTTCCCTACGAGCAGTACTTC. Its translation is CASSLASVPYEQYF.

Turning to this clone: A much more abundant neighbour one base away suggests this may be a read error. Other DNA sequences in the same sample also yield this CDR3. The rearrangement links TRBV20-1 to TRBJ2-7; D is perhaps TRBD2 (5 bases). This CDR3 has 11 residues. V gave up 5 bases and J gave up 3 bases, with 8 bases separating them. The germline V gene encodes CDR1 DFQATT and CDR2 SNEGSKA (reference sequence). The CDR3 DNA follows: TGCAGTGCTCGACGGGACTACGAGCAGTACTTC. It translates to CSARRDYEQYF.

The chain carries TRBV18 and TRBJ2-2; no clear D. CDR1 and CDR2 from the germline V gene are KGHSH and LQKENI. The germline V and J ends were trimmed by 2 bases and 3 bases, with 7 bases remaining between them. CDR3 length: 14 residues. CDR3 bases: TGTGCCAGCTCACCAAACACCGACACCGGGGAGCTGTTTTTT. It encodes CASSPNTDTGELFF.

The chain uses TRBV5-1 and TRBJ2-7, with D maybe TRBD1 (8 bases). Germline V gene lookup returns CDR1 SGHRS and CDR2 YFSETQ. The CDR3 runs to 15 residues. The V end was cut by 1 base, the J end by 0 bases, with 11 bases between. The CDR3 nucleotides are TGCGCCAGCAGCTTGAACAGGGGGGGCTCCTACGAGCAGTACTTC. This sequence encodes CASSLNRGGSYEQYF.

The rearrangement uses TRBV5-4 and TRBJ2-1, with 16 bases lining up with TRBD2. The V and J ends lost 4 bases and 15 bases, in that order; junction bases with no gene match: 10. CDR1 is SGHNT, CDR2 YYREEE, per germline (reference sequence). CDR3 length: 15 amino acids. The CDR3 bases are TGTGCCAGCAGCGAGGGACTAGCGGGAGGGTTCAACTTGTTCTTC. This translates into CASSEGLAGGFNLFF.

Relative to its sample, this clone is medium-sized. V usage is TRBV5-6 and J usage is TRBJ1-5; D unresolved. This CDR3 has 15 amino acids. Germline loops: CDR1 SGHDT, CDR2 YYEEEE. Trimming left V 1 base short and J 4 bases short, with 12 bases between. CDR3 amino acids: CASSLSPWANQPQHF. The DNA of the CDR3 is TGTGCCAGCAGCTTGAGCCCTTGGGCGAATCAGCCCCAGCATTTT.